This TCR beta chain was retrieved from a study of blood T cell repertoires in COVID-19. Participant reports of clinical history set cohort assignment. The CDR3 totals 15 residues. V was shortened by 2 bases and J by 4 bases, with 15 bases between the two germline ends. Germline CDR1 SGHRS, CDR2 YFSETQ. Method: immunoSEQ multiplex PCR; TCRdb's copy keeps in-frame clones and lacks some. The profile shows about 200,000 clones, 89% of them singletons. The chain uses TRBV5-1 and TRBJ2-5; unclear D gene. The specimen sequenced was PBMCs or T cells enriched from blood (not recorded which). This clonotype was obtained from a woman in her 30s with acute COVID-19. Written as DNA, the CDR3 is TGCGCCAGCAGCTTAGTTGGGCAGGCGAGAGAGACCCAGTACTTC. Amino acid sequence: CASSLVGQARETQYF.